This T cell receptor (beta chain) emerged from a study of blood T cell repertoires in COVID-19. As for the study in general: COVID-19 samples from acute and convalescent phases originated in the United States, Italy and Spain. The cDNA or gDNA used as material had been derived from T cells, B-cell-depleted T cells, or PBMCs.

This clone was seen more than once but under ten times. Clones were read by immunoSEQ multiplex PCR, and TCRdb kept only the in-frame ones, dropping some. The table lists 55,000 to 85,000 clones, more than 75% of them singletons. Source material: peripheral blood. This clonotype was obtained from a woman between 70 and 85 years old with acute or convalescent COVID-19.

As DNA, the CDR3 is TGTGCCAGTAGTATTGGAGACCGACTTGCGTCTGGAAACACCATATATTTT. It specifies CASSIGDRLASGNTIYF. V is TRBV19 and J is TRBJ1-3; D gene unclear. CDR3 length: 17 residues. V lost 3 bases and J lost 1, with 16 bases in between. Germline assignment: CDR1 LNHDA and CDR2 SQIVND (reference sequence).